Given below is one T cell receptor (beta chain) in context. The trim removed 3 bases at V and 4 bases at J, leaving 11 bases unmatched. Germline V lookup: CDR1 MNHEY, CDR2 SMNVEV (reference sequence). The CDR3 runs 16 residues. The sample belongs to a study of PD-L1 blockade in urothelial cancer. Study-level background: Bladder-origin urothelial cancer in males covered about 90% of the roughly 30 patients.

Each PCR received spiked synthetic TCR analog templates. Sequencing was performed with immunoSEQ multiplex PCR; in TCRdb, only in-frame clones are kept and a portion is missing. The sample has about 110,000 clones, about 85% seen once. The chain employs TRBV27 and TRBJ2-7, with 8 bases identical to TRBD2. The clonotype originates from a man aged 45-65 years with urothelial cancer. The sample here was PBMCs, taken around atezolizumab (anti-PD-L1) treatment. The CDR3 is CASSLSREGPGYEQYF. The CDR3 DNA reads as TGTGCCAGCAGTTTGAGTCGGGAGGGCCCGGGGTACGAGCAGTACTTC.